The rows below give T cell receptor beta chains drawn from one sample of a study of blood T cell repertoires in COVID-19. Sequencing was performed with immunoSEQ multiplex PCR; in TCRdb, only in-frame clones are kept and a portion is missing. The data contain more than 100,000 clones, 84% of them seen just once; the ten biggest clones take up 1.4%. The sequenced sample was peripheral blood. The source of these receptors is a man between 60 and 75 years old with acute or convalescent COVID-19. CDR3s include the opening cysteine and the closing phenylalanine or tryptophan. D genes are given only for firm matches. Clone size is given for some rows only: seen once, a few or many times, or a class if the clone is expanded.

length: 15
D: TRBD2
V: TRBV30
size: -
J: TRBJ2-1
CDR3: CAWSGSSGSYNEQFF
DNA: TGTGCCTGGAGTGGTTCTAGCGGGAGCTACAATGAGCAGTTCTTC

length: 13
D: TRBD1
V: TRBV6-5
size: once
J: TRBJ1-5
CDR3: CASSGGRGQPQHF
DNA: TGTGCCAGTTCAGGGGGCAGGGGTCAGCCCCAGCATTTT

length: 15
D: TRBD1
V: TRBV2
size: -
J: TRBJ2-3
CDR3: CASTVSTGGPDTQYF
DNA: TGTGCCAGCACCGTTAGTACAGGGGGCCCAGATACGCAGTATTTT

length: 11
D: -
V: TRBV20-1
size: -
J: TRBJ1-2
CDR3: CSARAVYGYTF
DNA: TGCAGTGCTAGAGCCGTCTATGGCTACACCTTC

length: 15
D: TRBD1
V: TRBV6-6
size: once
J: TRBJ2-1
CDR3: CASSLRQGSYNEQFF
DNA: TGTGCCAGCAGTCTAAGACAGGGTTCCTACAATGAGCAGTTCTTC

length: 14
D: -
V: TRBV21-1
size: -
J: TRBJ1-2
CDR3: CASSSSDRAGGYTF
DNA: TGTGCCAGCAGCAGCTCGGACAGGGCTGGCGGCTACACCTTC

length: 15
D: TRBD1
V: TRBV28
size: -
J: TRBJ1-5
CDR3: CASSFSDRESQPQHF
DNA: TGTGCCAGCAGTTTCTCCGACAGGGAGTCTCAGCCCCAGCATTTT

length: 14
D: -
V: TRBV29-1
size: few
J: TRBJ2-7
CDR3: CSVAKSTGFYEQYF
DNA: TGCAGCGTTGCCAAAAGTACAGGGTTCTACGAGCAGTACTTC

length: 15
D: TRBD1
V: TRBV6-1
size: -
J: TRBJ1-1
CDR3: CASSFDRGGTTEAFF
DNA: TGTGCCAGCAGTTTCGACAGGGGGGGGACAACTGAAGCTTTCTTT

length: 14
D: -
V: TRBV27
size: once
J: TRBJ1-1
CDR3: CASSLAQLNTEAFF
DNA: TGTGCCAGCAGTTTAGCACAGCTGAACACTGAAGCTTTCTTT

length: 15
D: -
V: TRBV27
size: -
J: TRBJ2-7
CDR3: CASSSTGLKQYEQYF
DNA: TGTGCCAGCAGTTCGACAGGTTTGAAACAATACGAGCAGTACTTC

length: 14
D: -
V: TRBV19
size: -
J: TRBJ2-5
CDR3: CASSISVGQETQYF
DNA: TGTGCCAGTAGTATTAGCGTGGGCCAAGAGACCCAGTACTTC

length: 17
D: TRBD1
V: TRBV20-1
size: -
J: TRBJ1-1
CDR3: CSASGFRGRSGYTEAFF
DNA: TGCAGTGCTAGTGGGTTCAGGGGGCGTTCAGGGTACACTGAAGCTTTCTTT

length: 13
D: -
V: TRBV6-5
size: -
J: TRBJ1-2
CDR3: CATSQDRLYGYTF
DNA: TGTGCCACTTCGCAGGACAGACTATATGGCTACACCTTC

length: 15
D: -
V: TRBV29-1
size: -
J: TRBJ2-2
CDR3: CSVGPYGANTGELFF
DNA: TGCAGCGTTGGCCCATACGGGGCGAACACCGGGGAGCTGTTTTTT

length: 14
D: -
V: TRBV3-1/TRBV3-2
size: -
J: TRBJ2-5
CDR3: CASSQPGNLETQYF
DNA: TGTGCCAGCAGCCAACCGGGGAATCTGGAGACCCAGTACTTC

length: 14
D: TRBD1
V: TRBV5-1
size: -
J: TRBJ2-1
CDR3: CASSLGQGANEQFF
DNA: TGCGCCAGCAGCTTAGGACAGGGGGCCAATGAGCAGTTCTTC

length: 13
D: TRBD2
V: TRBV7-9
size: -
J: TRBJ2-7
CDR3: CASSTSGSHEQYF
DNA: TGTGCCAGCTCGACTAGCGGGAGTCACGAGCAGTACTTC

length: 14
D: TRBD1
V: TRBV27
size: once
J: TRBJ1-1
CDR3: CASRYRGYNTEAFF
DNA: TGTGCCAGCAGGTACAGGGGCTACAACACTGAAGCTTTCTTT

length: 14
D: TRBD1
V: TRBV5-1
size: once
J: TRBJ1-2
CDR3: CASSAGQGGYGYTF
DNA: TGCGCCAGCAGCGCCGGACAGGGAGGCTATGGCTACACCTTC

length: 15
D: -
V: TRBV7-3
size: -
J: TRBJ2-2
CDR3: CASSLSAGYTGELFF
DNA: TGTGCCAGCAGCTTATCGGCGGGGTACACCGGGGAGCTGTTTTTT

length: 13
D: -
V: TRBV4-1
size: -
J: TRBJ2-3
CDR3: CASSKGQPDTQYF
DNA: TGCGCCAGCAGCAAAGGACAGCCAGATACGCAGTATTTT

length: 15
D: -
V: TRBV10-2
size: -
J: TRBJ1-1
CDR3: CASSESGQGHTEAFF
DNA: TGCGCCAGCAGTGAGTCGGGTCAGGGGCACACTGAAGCTTTCTTT

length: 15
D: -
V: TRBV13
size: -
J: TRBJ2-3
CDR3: CASSLGFRDTDTQYF
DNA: TGTGCCAGCAGCTTAGGGTTCCGGGATACAGATACGCAGTATTTT